This T cell receptor beta chain was recovered during a study of identical twins. This clonotype was recorded a few times. Germline CDR1 SEHNR, CDR2 FQNEAQ (reference sequence). The CDR3 loop spans 14 amino acids. Trimming shortened V by 2 bases and J by 6 bases, and 13 bases separated the two germline ends. MiXCR was run by TCRdb on the 5' RACE reads, yielding one entry per CDR3 protein. Of under 250,000 distinct CDR3 sequences listed, about 7.5% are singletons. This sample was also put to use in a study of yellow fever vaccine responses in identical twins.

This sequence originates from a woman under 30 in good health. The chain is built from TRBV7-9 and TRBJ1-1; TRBD1 is a possible D gene (5 bases). Sequencing was performed on memory (CD45RO+) T cells sorted from blood. CDR3 loop: CASSLTPRGAEAFF. CDR3 bases: TGTGCCAGCAGCTTAACCCCTAGGGGTGCTGAAGCTTTCTTT.